This T cell receptor beta chain was recorded in a study of control samples from healthy donors and cancer patients. Trimming removed 0 bases at V and 3 bases at J, with 4 bases between. There are 13 residues in the CDR3. The V gene's germline CDR1 is SGHRS and CDR2 YFSETQ. Some clones are missing from TCRdb's copy, which holds only in-frame ones; the method was immunoSEQ multiplex PCR. The sample shows 70,000 to 90,000 clones, approximately 94% of them seen only once. The chain links TRBV5-1 to TRBJ1-5; D gene ambiguous. The source of this sequence is a woman aged 18-29 years in good health. Sequencing was performed on blood. Written as DNA, the CDR3 is TGCGCCAGCAGCTTGGGCGACAATCAGCCCCAGCATTTT. Protein product: CASSLGDNQPQHF. The whole variable domain, remainder taken from reference TRBV5-1 and TRBJ1-5, is KAGVTQTPRYLIKTRGQQVTLSCSPISGHRSVSWYQQTPGQGLQFLFEYFSETQRNKGNFPGRFSGRQFSNSRSEMNVSTLELGDSALYLCASSLGDNQPQHFGDGTRLSIL.